These T cell receptor beta chains were read from a single sample in a study of T-cell memory formation after mild COVID-19. TCRdb re-called the 5' RACE reads through MiXCR, storing one row per CDR3 protein. The table records about 340,000 distinct CDR3 sequences, roughly 14% of them present only once. Sequencing was performed on PBMCs or a T cell subset sorted from them (not recorded which). The origin of the receptors is a man younger than 35 who had mild COVID-19 (a few samples of this study predate the infection). Cell type and time point are not known. Each CDR3 is given with its conserved first and last residue. The order of the fields is V gene, clone size, D gene, J gene, CDR3 protein, CDR3 DNA. A D gene is named only where the DNA matches it firmly. The listing skips clone size in some rows; elsewhere it reads once, few, many or a size class.

TRBV6-2/TRBV6-3	-	TRBD2	TRBJ2-3	CASSYSGLAESTDTQYF	TGTGCCAGCAGTTACTCTGGACTAGCGGAAAGCACAGATACGCAGTATTTT
TRBV29-1	-	TRBD1	TRBJ1-3	CSVRQGQNTIYF	TGCAGCGTTAGACAGGGGCAGAACACCATATATTTT
TRBV7-2	many	-	TRBJ1-1	CASSLSAGRTEAFF	TGTGCCAGCAGCTTAAGTGCAGGGAGAACTGAAGCTTTCTTT
TRBV25-1	-	TRBD1	TRBJ1-1	CASSGQGAGNTEAFF	TGTGCCAGCAGTGGACAGGGGGCTGGGAACACTGAAGCTTTCTTT
TRBV7-8	many	-	TRBJ1-3	CASSLRGDGNTIYF	TGTGCCAGCAGCTTACGGGGAGACGGAAACACCATATATTTT
TRBV6-6	few	-	TRBJ1-1	CASSKPGRLNTEAFF	TGTGCCAGCAGTAAACCGGGACGGCTGAACACTGAAGCTTTCTTT
TRBV27	once	TRBD2	TRBJ2-3	CASSLGASGGRGQYF	TGTGCCAGCAGTTTAGGGGCTAGCGGGGGACGGGGGCAGTATTTT
TRBV18	few	TRBD1	TRBJ2-2	CASSPSGTGITGELFF	TGTGCCAGCTCACCATCCGGGACAGGGATCACCGGGGAGCTGTTTTTT
TRBV11-2	few	-	TRBJ2-6	CASSSPRVIGGSGANVLTF	TGTGCCAGCAGCTCGCCTAGGGTAATCGGGGGCTCTGGGGCCAACGTCCTGACTTTC
TRBV7-2	few	TRBD1	TRBJ2-7	CASSFDRGPNEQYF	TGTGCCAGCAGTTTCGACAGGGGGCCCAACGAGCAGTACTTC
TRBV7-3	-	TRBD1	TRBJ1-1	CASSQRQGGNTEAFF	TGTGCCAGCAGCCAGAGACAGGGGGGGAACACTGAAGCTTTCTTT
TRBV2	-	-	TRBJ2-3	CASSARDPVTDTQYF	TGTGCCAGCAGTGCCAGGGACCCCGTTACAGATACGCAGTATTTT
TRBV9	-	TRBD2	TRBJ2-2	CASSVRGGSTGELFF	TGTGCCAGCAGCGTGCGGGGGGGGAGCACCGGGGAGCTGTTTTTT
TRBV9	many	-	TRBJ2-2	CASSSRATGELFF	TGTGCCAGCAGCTCTCGAGCCACCGGGGAGCTGTTTTTT
TRBV6-6	once	TRBD2	TRBJ2-3	CASVSSGGGDTQYF	TGTGCCAGCGTGTCTAGCGGGGGAGGTGATACGCAGTATTTT
TRBV6-5	few	-	TRBJ2-2	CASSPDGTGELFF	TGTGCCAGCAGCCCCGACGGCACCGGGGAGCTGTTTTTT
TRBV15	few	TRBD1	TRBJ2-5	CATSRRQGLYQETQYF	TGTGCCACCAGCAGGCGACAGGGGCTATACCAAGAGACCCAGTACTTC
TRBV7-9	-	TRBD1	TRBJ1-4	CASSSDRGNEKLFF	TGTGCCAGCAGCTCGGACAGGGGGAATGAAAAACTGTTTTTT
TRBV21-1	few	-	TRBJ2-1	CASSKGPGQAGNEQFF	TGTGCCAGCAGCAAAGGTCCGGGACAGGCCGGGAATGAGCAGTTCTTC
TRBV29-1	-	-	TRBJ1-1	CSVGGMNTEAFF	TGCAGCGTTGGAGGGATGAACACTGAAGCTTTCTTT
TRBV23-1	few	-	TRBJ1-5	CASSQRRHPSNQPQHF	TGCGCCAGCAGTCAGAGAAGACACCCATCCAACCAGCCCCAGCATTTT
TRBV18	few	TRBD1	TRBJ1-5	CASSPQAVGTGKSNQPQHF	TGTGCCAGCTCACCACAGGCGGTAGGGACAGGGAAGAGCAATCAGCCCCAGCATTTT
TRBV12-5	few	TRBD1	TRBJ2-4	CASGPIDRADKNIQYF	TGTGCTAGTGGTCCAATAGACAGGGCTGACAAAAACATTCAGTACTTC
TRBV20-1	many	-	TRBJ2-6	CSADGGFSGANVLTF	TGCAGTGCTGATGGAGGCTTCTCTGGGGCCAACGTCCTGACTTTC
TRBV12-3/TRBV12-4	many	-	TRBJ1-1	CASASGTWFQQSTEAFF	TGTGCCAGTGCTTCCGGGACGTGGTTTCAACAAAGCACTGAAGCTTTCTTT
TRBV23-1	many	TRBD2	TRBJ2-5	CASSSGGAGETQYF	TGCGCCAGCAGTTCCGGGGGGGCCGGGGAGACCCAGTACTTC
TRBV5-1	few	-	TRBJ1-1	CASSLWPKRQVTNTEAFF	TGCGCCAGCAGCTTGTGGCCCAAAAGGCAGGTTACGAACACTGAAGCTTTCTTT
TRBV5-1	few	-	TRBJ2-5	CASRRLFEETQYF	TGCGCCAGCAGGCGACTATTTGAAGAGACCCAGTACTTC
TRBV5-5	-	-	TRBJ1-1	CASSFATNTEAFF	TGTGCCAGCAGCTTCGCCACGAACACTGAAGCTTTCTTT
TRBV6-2/TRBV6-3	-	TRBD1	TRBJ1-5	CASSDRGGLDQPQHF	TGTGCCAGCAGCGACAGGGGAGGATTGGATCAGCCCCAGCATTTT
TRBV12-3/TRBV12-4	few	-	TRBJ1-1	CASSLKGQLNTEAFF	TGTGCCAGCAGTTTAAAAGGACAGCTTAACACTGAAGCTTTCTTT
TRBV12-3/TRBV12-4	many	TRBD1	TRBJ1-1	CASSLRGLGNTEAFF	TGTGCCAGCAGTTTGAGGGGGCTGGGGAACACTGAAGCTTTCTTT
TRBV11-2	-	TRBD1	TRBJ2-6	CASSHYRGPRSGANVLTF	TGTGCCAGCAGTCACTACAGGGGCCCCCGCTCTGGGGCCAACGTCCTGACTTTC
TRBV6-5	few	-	TRBJ1-1	CASRPRRRRTEAFF	TGTGCCAGCAGACCGCGACGAAGACGCACTGAAGCTTTCTTT
TRBV7-2	-	-	TRBJ2-2	CASTPRTSDTGELFF	TGTGCCAGCACCCCTAGGACGTCGGACACCGGGGAGCTGTTTTTT
TRBV20-1	-	-	TRBJ2-3	CSARVTKGLSGHPTDTQYF	TGCAGTGCTAGAGTAACTAAGGGGCTTTCGGGCCATCCCACAGATACGCAGTATTTT
TRBV20-1	many	TRBD2	TRBJ2-3	CSARGLAGAYTQYF	TGCAGTGCTAGAGGACTAGCGGGGGCCTATACGCAGTATTTT
TRBV12-3/TRBV12-4	few	TRBD2	TRBJ2-1	CASSSKTRGLAGTYNEQFF	TGTGCCAGCAGTTCAAAAACCCGGGGACTAGCGGGGACCTACAATGAGCAGTTCTTC
TRBV24-1	-	TRBD1	TRBJ2-3	CATRARAGGADTQYF	TGTGCCACCCGAGCCCGGGCAGGGGGCGCAGATACGCAGTATTTT
TRBV10-3	many	TRBD2	TRBJ2-2	CAISDTSGGTGELFF	TGTGCCATCAGTGATACTAGCGGGGGCACCGGGGAGCTGTTTTTT
TRBV6-5	few	-	TRBJ2-2	CASSYWGRVTGELFF	TGTGCCAGCAGTTACTGGGGCAGGGTAACCGGGGAGCTGTTTTTT
TRBV7-3	-	-	TRBJ2-2	CASRYVANTGELFF	TGTGCCAGCAGATACGTTGCGAACACCGGGGAGCTGTTTTTT
TRBV5-6	-	-	TRBJ2-3	CASSLALAVPQYF	TGTGCCAGCAGCTTGGCCTTGGCGGTGCCGCAGTATTTT
TRBV7-3	many	TRBD2	TRBJ2-1	CASSLSSGASMNEQFF	TGTGCCAGCAGCTTATCTAGCGGGGCGAGTATGAATGAGCAGTTCTTC
TRBV5-6	-	-	TRBJ2-2	CASSYAQMGHGELFF	TGTGCCAGCAGCTATGCGCAGATGGGACACGGGGAGCTGTTTTTT
TRBV18	few	TRBD1	TRBJ2-3	CASSPPGQGFLDTQYF	TGTGCCAGCTCACCACCGGGACAGGGGTTTCTTGATACGCAGTATTTT
TRBV5-1	few	TRBD2	TRBJ2-3	CASSSAGGTTDTQYF	TGCGCCAGCAGCTCTGCGGGGGGCACCACAGATACGCAGTATTTT
TRBV7-2	many	-	TRBJ2-3	CASSLSGPTDTQYF	TGTGCCAGCAGCTTAAGCGGTCCAACAGATACGCAGTATTTT
TRBV18	few	-	TRBJ2-3	CASSPPYRPGDTQYF	TGTGCCAGCTCACCTCCTTATCGGCCGGGGGATACGCAGTATTTT
TRBV7-6	-	-	TRBJ2-5	CASSLKGTPTVPPGETQYF	TGTGCCAGCAGCTTAAAGGGAACGCCGACGGTACCCCCCGGGGAGACCCAGTACTTC
TRBV4-3	few	TRBD1	TRBJ2-1	CASSQAFRDRGYEQFF	TGCGCCAGCAGCCAAGCATTTCGGGACAGGGGATATGAGCAGTTCTTC
TRBV4-1	-	TRBD2	TRBJ2-3	CASSRGLAGGQGRTDTQYF	TGCGCCAGCAGCCGGGGGCTAGCGGGGGGCCAGGGTCGCACAGATACGCAGTATTTT
TRBV7-3	many	-	TRBJ2-1	CASSLTGRGGDEQFF	TGTGCCAGCAGCTTAACGGGGCGCGGAGGCGATGAGCAGTTCTTC
TRBV27	few	-	TRBJ2-7	CASSYGVEQYF	TGTGCCAGCAGCTACGGCGTCGAGCAGTACTTC
TRBV12-3/TRBV12-4	-	-	TRBJ2-1	CASSTILNEQFF	TGTGCCAGCAGCACAATATTAAATGAGCAGTTCTTC
TRBV29-1	few	TRBD1	TRBJ1-1	CSARQGGNTEAFF	TGCAGCGCCAGACAGGGGGGGAACACTGAAGCTTTCTTT
TRBV6-1	-	TRBD1	TRBJ1-5	CASSEGTGEFRPQHF	TGTGCCAGCAGTGAGGGGACAGGGGAGTTTAGGCCCCAGCATTTT
TRBV4-1	few	TRBD1	TRBJ2-5	CASSQEGTGGGETQYF	TGCGCCAGCAGCCAAGAAGGGACAGGGGGAGGAGAGACCCAGTACTTC
TRBV27	-	-	TRBJ1-4	CASRTLSGDSEKLFF	TGTGCCAGCAGGACGTTATCAGGGGATTCTGAAAAACTGTTTTTT
TRBV25-1	-	-	TRBJ2-4	CASSDGRAKNIQYF	TGTGCCAGCAGTGACGGACGGGCCAAAAACATTCAGTACTTC